Sequencing of this T cell receptor (beta chain) was carried out in a study of blood T cell repertoires in COVID-19. For the study at large: The study drew acute and convalescent COVID-19 samples from the United States, Italy and Spain. Sources were T cells, B-cell-depleted T cells, or PBMCs; the material itself was cDNA or gDNA.

Original data processing: Amplification with reference gene primers provided the estimates of nucleated cell counts. Data came from immunoSEQ multiplex PCR; TCRdb stores just in-frame clones and leaves some out. The V and J calls and the clone size are those of that table, but D and trimming were determined from the DNA. Counted here are around 200,000 clones, approximately 80% occurring once; the ten biggest clones make up 8.5% to 12%. The CDR3 runs to 16 residues. Germline V CDR1 and CDR2: SGHAT, FQDESV (reference sequence). V lost 3 bases, J lost 8 bases, and 6 bases stayed unmatched. The chain combines TRBV11-1 with TRBJ2-1; 14 positions match TRBD2. The sequenced material came from peripheral blood. The TCR was taken from a woman aged 80 or over with acute or convalescent COVID-19. The CDR3 protein is CASSLGLAGDLDEQFF. In DNA, the CDR3 is TGTGCCAGCAGCTTGGGACTAGCGGGAGATTTGGATGAGCAGTTCTTC.